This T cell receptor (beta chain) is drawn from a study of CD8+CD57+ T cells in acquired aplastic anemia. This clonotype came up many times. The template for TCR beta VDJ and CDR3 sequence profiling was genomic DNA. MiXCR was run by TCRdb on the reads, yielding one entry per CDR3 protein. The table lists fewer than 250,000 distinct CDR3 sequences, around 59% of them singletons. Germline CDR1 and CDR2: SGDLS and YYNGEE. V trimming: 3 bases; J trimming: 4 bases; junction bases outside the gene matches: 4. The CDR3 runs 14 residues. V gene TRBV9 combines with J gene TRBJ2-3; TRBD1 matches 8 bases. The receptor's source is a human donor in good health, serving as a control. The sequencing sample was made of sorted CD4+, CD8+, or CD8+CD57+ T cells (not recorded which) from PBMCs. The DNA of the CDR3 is TGTGCCAGCAGCGCGCGGACAGGGCCAGATACGCAGTATTTT. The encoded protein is CASSARTGPDTQYF. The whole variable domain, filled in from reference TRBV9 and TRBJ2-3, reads DSGVTQTPKHLITATGQRVTLRCSPRSGDLSVYWYQQSLDQGLQFLIQYYNGEERAKGNILERFSAQQFPDLHSELNLSSLELGDSALYFCASSARTGPDTQYFGPGTRLTVL.